Below, one T cell receptor beta chain is given with its context. Antigen specificity is unknown. RNA fractions of 10%, 30% or 50% and about 19,000 to 1,000,000 sorted cells were the source of naive CD8 libraries. The data derive from a study of molecular identifiers for immune sequencing clone quantification. On the study more broadly: RNA from 20,000 or 100,000 naive CD8 cells was split five ways in replicates, with four sequenced. Study-wide results and caveats: Whereas clones above 20 RNA copies held under 1% of naive-cell molecules, they held over 97% of effector molecules.

This CDR3 is 12 amino acids long. The germline V and J ends were trimmed by 6 bases and 2 bases, with 10 bases remaining between them. Germline V lookup: CDR1 SQVTM, CDR2 ANQGSEA. TCRdb called the PCR reads again in MiXCR, with one record for every CDR3 protein. The data show 60,000 to 80,000 distinct CDR3 sequences, with roughly 20% seen just once and 1.5% to 1.7% held by the top ten. Sequenced material: naive CD8+ T cells from blood, with Jurkat cell RNA spiked in. As to subset: FACS-sorted CD8+CD4-CCR7+CD45RA+ naive T cells. This chain joins TRBV29-1 and TRBJ1-2; D may be TRBD1 (6 bases). The receptor comes from a human donor in good health. Some libraries in this study had Jurkat cell RNA spiked in. This CDR3 reads CSVIDRNYGYTF. The CDR3, as DNA: TGCAGCGTCATCGACAGGAACTATGGCTACACCTTC. The variable domain in full, completed from reference TRBV29-1 and TRBJ1-2, reads SAVISQKPSRDICQRGTSLTIQCQVDSQVTMMFWYRQQPGQSLTLIATANQGSEATYESGFVIDKFPISRPNLTFSTLTVSNMSPEDSSIYLCSVIDRNYGYTFGSGTRLTVV.